Presented here are 7 T cell receptor beta chains from one specimen sequenced in a study of graft-versus-host responses after intestinal transplantation. TCRdb's table, derived via immunoSEQ multiplex PCR, lists solely in-frame clones and lacks some. Here the sample spans some 110,000 clones, approximately 94% being singletons. No antigen has been assigned to these receptors. The sequencing used unstimulated CD4+ T cells sorted from spleen or lymph node cells, collected before transplant. These receptors were taken from a human donor who was the organ donor for an intestinal transplant.

This clone was observed once. The V gene is TRBV28, the J gene TRBJ1-3; TRBD1 is a possible D gene (5 bases). The CDR3 sequence is 18 residues long. The V gene lost 3 bases and the J gene lost 0 bases, with 18 bases spanning the gap. Looked up from germline, CDR1 is MDHEN and CDR2 is SYDVKM. The CDR3 bases are TGTGCCAGCAGTTTTAGCGGGGGGACTCTAGACTCTGGAAACACCATATATTTT. Translated: CASSFSGGTLDSGNTIYF. Filled out from reference TRBV28 and TRBJ1-3, the complete variable domain reads DVKVTQSSRYLVKRTGEKVFLECVQDMDHENMFWYRQDPGLGLRLIYFSYDVKMKEKGDIPEGYSVSREKKERFSLILESASTNQTSMYLCASSFSGGTLDSGNTIYFGEGSWLTVV.

This clone was seen only a few times. The chain links TRBV19 to TRBJ2-7, with 9 bases that match TRBD1. V shed 5 bases and J 3 bases; nucleotides not matched to a gene: 5. The CDR3 sequence is 14 residues long. The V gene's germline CDR1 is LNHDA and CDR2 SQIVND (reference sequence). DNA of the CDR3: TGTGCCAGTAGTTCTGGGACAGGGTACTACGAGCAGTACTTC. Translation gives CASSSGTGYYEQYF.

Comment on this clone: Germline and junction disagree at one end, which may indicate a read error. J is TRBJ2-1 and V is TRBV9; 8 bases align to TRBD1. CDR1 is SGDLS, CDR2 YYNGEE, per germline. The CDR3 extends over 14 amino acids. This chain's CDR3 is CAGSPTTGANEQFF. CDR3 DNA sequence: TGTGCCGGCAGCCCGACGACAGGGGCCAATGAGCAGTTCTTC.

On this clone itself: Other DNA variants within this sample encode the same CDR3. The gene calls are TRBV27 and TRBJ2-5; no definite D call. The CDR3 loop spans 12 amino acids. Trimming left V 2 bases short and J 5 bases short, with 6 bases between. Per the germline V gene, CDR1 is MNHEY and CDR2 is SMNVEV (reference sequence). The CDR3 protein is CASSLSGETQYF. Written as DNA, the CDR3 is TGTGCCAGCAGTTTAAGTGGGGAGACCCAGTACTTC.

The chain recombines TRBV27 with TRBJ2-2; 12 nucleotides align to TRBD2. This CDR3 is built from 16 residues. Trimming cost V 2 bases and J 4 bases; bases outside gene matches: 2. Germline loops: CDR1 MNHEY, CDR2 SMNVEV (reference sequence). CDR3 loop: CASSLLAGGGTGELFF. The CDR3 coding sequence is TGTGCCAGCAGTTTACTAGCGGGAGGGGGCACCGGGGAGCTGTTTTTT.

The gene calls are TRBV7-2 and TRBJ2-3, with a weak D call TRBD2 (5 bases). This CDR3 contains 16 residues. Germline V gene lookup returns CDR1 SGHTA and CDR2 FQGNSA. Trimming left V 1 base short and J 5 bases short, with 16 bases between. The CDR3 loop is CASSLEVGLAGDTQYF. The DNA of the CDR3 is TGTGCCAGCAGCTTAGAAGTCGGTCTAGCAGGAGATACGCAGTATTTT.

The V and J genes are TRBV7-8 and TRBJ2-3; D remains unclear. V was clipped by 2 bases and J by 1 base, with 10 bases between them. Germline V gene data show CDR1 as SGHVS and CDR2 as FQNEAQ. The length of the CDR3 is 15 residues. The CDR3 is CASSLKLRGTDTQYF. The CDR3 region has the DNA TGTGCCAGCAGCTTAAAACTGCGAGGCACAGATACGCAGTATTTT.